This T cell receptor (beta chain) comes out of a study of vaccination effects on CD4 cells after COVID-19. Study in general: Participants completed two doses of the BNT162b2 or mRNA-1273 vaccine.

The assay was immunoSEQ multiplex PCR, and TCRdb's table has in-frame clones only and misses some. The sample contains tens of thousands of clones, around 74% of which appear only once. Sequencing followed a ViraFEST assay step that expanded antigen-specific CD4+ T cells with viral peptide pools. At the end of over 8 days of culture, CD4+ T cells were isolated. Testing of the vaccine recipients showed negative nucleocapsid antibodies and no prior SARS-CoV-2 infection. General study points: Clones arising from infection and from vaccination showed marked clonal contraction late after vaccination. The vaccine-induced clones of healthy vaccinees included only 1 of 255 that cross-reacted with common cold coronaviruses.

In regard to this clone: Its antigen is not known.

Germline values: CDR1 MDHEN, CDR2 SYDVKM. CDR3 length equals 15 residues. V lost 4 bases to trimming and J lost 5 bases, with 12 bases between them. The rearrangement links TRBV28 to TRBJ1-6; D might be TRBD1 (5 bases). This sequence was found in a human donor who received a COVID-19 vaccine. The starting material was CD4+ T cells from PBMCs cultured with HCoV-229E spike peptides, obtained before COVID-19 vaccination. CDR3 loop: CASSSVQGNNSPLHF. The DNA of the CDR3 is TGTGCCAGCAGTTCAGTGCAGGGCAATAATTCACCCCTCCACTTT.